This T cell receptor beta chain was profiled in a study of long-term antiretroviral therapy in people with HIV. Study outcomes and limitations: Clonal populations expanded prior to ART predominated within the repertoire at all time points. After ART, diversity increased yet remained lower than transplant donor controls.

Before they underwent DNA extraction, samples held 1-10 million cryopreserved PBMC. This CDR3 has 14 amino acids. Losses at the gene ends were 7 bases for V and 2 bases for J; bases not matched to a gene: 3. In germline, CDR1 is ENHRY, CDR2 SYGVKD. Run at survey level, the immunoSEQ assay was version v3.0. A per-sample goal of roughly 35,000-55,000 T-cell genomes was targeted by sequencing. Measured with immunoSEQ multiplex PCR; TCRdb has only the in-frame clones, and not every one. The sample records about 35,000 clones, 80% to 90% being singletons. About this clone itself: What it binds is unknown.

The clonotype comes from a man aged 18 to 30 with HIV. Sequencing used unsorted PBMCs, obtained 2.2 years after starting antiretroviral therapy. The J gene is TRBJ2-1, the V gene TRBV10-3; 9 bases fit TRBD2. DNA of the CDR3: TGTGCCATCAAGGCTAGCGGGACCTACAATGAGCAGTTCTTC. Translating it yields CAIKASGTYNEQFF.